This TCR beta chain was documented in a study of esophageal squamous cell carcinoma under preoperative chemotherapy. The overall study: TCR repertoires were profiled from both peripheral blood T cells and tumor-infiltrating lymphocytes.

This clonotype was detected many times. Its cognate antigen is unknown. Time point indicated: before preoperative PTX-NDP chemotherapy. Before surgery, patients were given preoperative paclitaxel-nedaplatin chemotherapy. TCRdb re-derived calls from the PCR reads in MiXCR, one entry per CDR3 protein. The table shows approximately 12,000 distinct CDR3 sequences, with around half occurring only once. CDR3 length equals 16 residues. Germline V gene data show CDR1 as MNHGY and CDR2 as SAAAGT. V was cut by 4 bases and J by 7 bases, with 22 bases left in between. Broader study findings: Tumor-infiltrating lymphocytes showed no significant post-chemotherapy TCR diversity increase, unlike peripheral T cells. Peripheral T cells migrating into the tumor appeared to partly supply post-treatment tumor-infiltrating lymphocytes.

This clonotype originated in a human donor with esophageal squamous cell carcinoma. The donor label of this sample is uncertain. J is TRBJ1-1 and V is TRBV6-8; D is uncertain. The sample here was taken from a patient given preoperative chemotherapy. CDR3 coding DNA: TGTGCCAGCAGTTGTCCTGATAGCCCGGCAGATATTGAAGCTTTCTTT. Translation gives CASSCPDSPADIEAFF.